A selection of T cell receptor beta chains follows, all from one sample in a study of cytomegalovirus exposure and HLA in healthy donors. Produced via immunoSEQ multiplex PCR; TCRdb's table is partial and in-frame only. The sample includes under 150,000 clones, roughly 77% of them seen just once. Sequencing was carried out using PBMCs. The source of these receptors is a woman in her thirties or forties in good health and CMV-seropositive. Both conserved end residues are part of each CDR3. Each record gives: J gene, clone size, V gene, D gene, CDR3 protein, CDR3 DNA. D genes are given only for firm matches. The size field is filled for only some rows; it gives once, few, many or a size class.

>TRBJ2-3|once|TRBV5-4|-
CASSAPLGAITDTQYF
TGTGCCAGCAGCGCGCCGTTGGGGGCCATCACAGATACGCAGTATTTT
>TRBJ1-2|-|TRBV5-1|TRBD1
CASSSEGQVNSDGYTF
TGCGCCAGCAGCTCCGAGGGACAGGTCAATTCTGATGGCTACACCTTC
>TRBJ1-2|once|TRBV7-8|-
CASSLRTENYGYTF
TGTGCCAGCAGCCTACGGACAGAGAACTATGGCTACACCTTC
>TRBJ2-7|few|TRBV27|TRBD2
CASSKLAGGNSYEQYF
TGTGCCAGCAGTAAGTTAGCGGGGGGGAACTCCTACGAGCAGTACTTC
>TRBJ1-5|-|TRBV6-1|-
CASSEAGSRQPQHF
TGTGCCAGCAGTGAAGCAGGGAGCAGACAGCCCCAGCATTTT
>TRBJ2-7|once|TRBV27|-
CASSPRGPYEQYF
TGTGCCAGCAGTCCGCGGGGCCCCTACGAGCAGTACTTC
>TRBJ2-7|-|TRBV25-1|TRBD1
CASSGPSRGRYF
TGTGCCAGCAGTGGTCCATCGAGGGGGCGATACTTC
>TRBJ1-2|-|TRBV10-2|TRBD1
CASREGDRVDDGYTF
TGCGCCAGCAGGGAGGGCGACAGGGTAGATGATGGCTACACCTTC
>TRBJ2-7|-|TRBV7-9|-
CASVTTGVLSEQYF
TGTGCCAGCGTAACAACGGGGGTCCTCAGCGAGCAGTACTTC
>TRBJ2-2|once|TRBV5-6|-
CASSLDRNTGELFF
TGTGCCAGCAGCTTGGACAGGAACACCGGGGAGCTGTTTTTT
>TRBJ1-1|-|TRBV7-8|TRBD1
CASSLGTGFTEAFF
TGTGCCAGCAGCTTAGGGACAGGGTTCACTGAAGCTTTCTTT
>TRBJ2-3|once|TRBV27|-
CASSPPADTQYF
TGTGCCAGCAGCCCCCCGGCAGATACGCAGTATTTT
>TRBJ1-4|-|TRBV19|TRBD1
CASSSRQGNNEKLFF
TGTGCCAGTAGTAGCCGACAGGGAAATAATGAAAAACTGTTTTTT
>TRBJ2-3|-|TRBV27|-
CAVVGGTTSTDTQYF
TGTGCCGTAGTTGGTGGAACTACTAGCACAGATACGCAGTATTTT
>TRBJ1-3|-|TRBV5-1|TRBD1
CASRSTGVGNTIYF
TGCGCCAGCCGCTCGACAGGGGTTGGAAACACCATATATTTT
>TRBJ2-7|-|TRBV7-3|-
CASSYNSHEQYF
TGTGCCAGCAGTTATAACAGCCACGAGCAGTACTTC
>TRBJ1-1|-|TRBV4-2|TRBD1
CASSLTGQANTEAFF
TGTGCCAGCAGCCTTACCGGACAGGCCAACACTGAAGCTTTCTTT
>TRBJ2-5|-|TRBV5-4|TRBD1
CASSPDGQVRTQYF
TGTGCCAGCAGCCCGGACGGACAGGTTCGAACCCAGTACTTC
>TRBJ2-7|-|TRBV6-1|TRBD2
CASSEEASGRVAGYEQYF
TGTGCCAGCAGTGAAGAGGCTAGCGGGAGGGTGGCTGGGTACGAGCAGTACTTC
>TRBJ2-1|-|TRBV15|-
CATSRLTVLISYNEQFF
TGTGCCACCAGCAGACTGACAGTCCTCATCTCCTACAATGAGCAGTTCTTC
>TRBJ1-5|once|TRBV28|-
CASSLTTGGLDQPQHF
TGTGCCAGCAGTTTGACTACGGGGGGATTGGACCAGCCCCAGCATTTT
>TRBJ2-1|-|TRBV5-1|-
CASSLDSYNEQFF
TGCGCCAGCAGCTTAGACAGCTACAATGAGCAGTTCTTC
>TRBJ1-1|-|TRBV6-5|TRBD1
CASSRDRAAFF
TGTGCCAGCAGCCGGGACAGGGCAGCTTTCTTT
>TRBJ1-1|few|TRBV6-6|TRBD1
CASSFTGENTEAFF
TGTGCCAGCAGTTTTACAGGGGAGAACACTGAAGCTTTCTTT
>TRBJ1-1|-|TRBV7-9|TRBD1
CASSLVQGKAFF
TGTGCCAGCAGCTTAGTACAGGGGAAAGCTTTCTTT
>TRBJ2-3|-|TRBV25-1|-
CASSEIERGTDTQYF
TGTGCCAGCAGTGAAATTGAGCGGGGCACAGATACGCAGTATTTT
>TRBJ2-1|-|TRBV5-1|-
CASTPSPGAHNEQFF
TGCGCCAGCACCCCGTCTCCGGGAGCCCACAATGAGCAGTTCTTC
>TRBJ2-7|-|TRBV28|TRBD2
CASRSGGQGYEQYF
TGTGCCAGCAGATCGGGGGGGCAGGGCTACGAGCAGTACTTC
>TRBJ2-7|-|TRBV28|TRBD2
CASSLASGPIYEQYF
TGTGCCAGCAGTTTAGCTAGCGGGCCCATCTACGAGCAGTACTTC
>TRBJ2-5|few|TRBV6-1|TRBD1
CASRSGQGGEETQYF
TGTGCCAGCAGGAGTGGACAGGGTGGAGAGGAGACCCAGTACTTC
>TRBJ1-1|-|TRBV6-1|-
CASSEFGGAKTEAFF
TGTGCCAGCAGTGAATTCGGGGGTGCTAAAACTGAAGCTTTCTTT
>TRBJ1-1|few|TRBV30|TRBD1
CAWTKTGATEAFF
TGTGCCTGGACCAAGACAGGGGCTACTGAAGCTTTCTTT
>TRBJ1-5|-|TRBV10-2|-
CASSPNSNQPQHF
TGCGCCAGCAGTCCCAATAGCAATCAGCCCCAGCATTTT
>TRBJ1-2|-|TRBV6-5|-
CASSYGRVYGYTF
TGTGCCAGCAGTTACGGCAGGGTCTATGGCTACACCTTC
>TRBJ1-5|-|TRBV18|-
CASSPGGQPQHF
TGTGCCAGCTCACCAGGGGGGCAGCCCCAGCATTTT
>TRBJ2-5|-|TRBV6-6|TRBD2
CASSGLPGGETQYF
TGTGCCAGCTCGGGCTTGCCCGGGGGGGAGACCCAGTACTTC
>TRBJ2-7|-|TRBV5-1|TRBD1
CASRLGQVPYEQYF
TGCGCCAGCAGATTAGGACAGGTCCCCTACGAGCAGTACTTC
>TRBJ2-7|-|TRBV7-9|-
CSSSGPDTAYEQYF
TGTTCCAGCAGCGGCCCGGACACCGCATACGAGCAGTACTTC
>TRBJ1-2|once|TRBV28|TRBD1
CASREVGQPNYGYTF
TGTGCCAGCAGGGAGGTGGGACAGCCTAACTATGGCTACACCTTC
>TRBJ2-7|-|TRBV19|TRBD1
CASSIWAGGLSSSYEQYF
TGTGCCAGTAGTATATGGGCAGGGGGATTATCGAGCTCCTACGAGCAGTACTTC
>TRBJ2-7|-|TRBV7-8|-
CASSLARGSGEQYF
TGTGCCAGCAGCTTAGCCCGGGGTTCTGGCGAGCAGTACTTC
>TRBJ1-1|-|TRBV7-2|TRBD1
CASSFAGGAVVGTEAFF
TGTGCCAGCAGTTTTGCAGGGGGCGCTGTCGTCGGGACTGAAGCTTTCTTT
>TRBJ1-1|-|TRBV7-8|-
CASSVRITGTGGTEAFF
TGTGCCAGCAGCGTAAGAATAACAGGAACCGGGGGCACTGAAGCTTTCTTT